This section outlines one T cell receptor beta chain sequence together with its context. Its specificity is not known. The data were taken from a study of cytomegalovirus exposure and HLA in healthy donors. This CDR3 region has 16 residues. Germline CDR1 SGHRS, CDR2 YFSETQ. Trimming took 3 bases from V and 0 from J; bases not matched to a gene: 7. The primer mix had 60 Vbeta and 13 Jbeta primers. Assay: immunoSEQ multiplex PCR; the TCRdb copy retains only in-frame clones and omits some. The table lists fewer than 200,000 clones, approximately 76% of them singletons. Study-wide findings and caveats: It was 164 TCR beta chains that were listed as cytomegalovirus-associated.

This receptor was identified in a female donor in good health and CMV-seronegative. Input material: PBMCs. The chain couples TRBV5-1 to TRBJ1-1; 8 bases match TRBD1. CDR3 residues: CASSSGQVGLNTEAFF. CDR3 nucleotides: TGCGCCAGCAGCTCGGGACAGGTTGGTTTGAACACTGAAGCTTTCTTT. Supplemented by reference TRBV5-1 and TRBJ1-1, the full variable domain reads KAGVTQTPRYLIKTRGQQVTLSCSPISGHRSVSWYQQTPGQGLQFLFEYFSETQRNKGNFPGRFSGRQFSNSRSEMNVSTLELGDSALYLCASSSGQVGLNTEAFFGQGTRLTVV.